This entry lists 8 T cell receptor beta chains sequenced from one sample in a study of T cells in women clearing cervical HPV infection. Sequenced by immunoSEQ multiplex PCR; TCRdb stores in-frame clones only, minus some. The table lists about 32,000 clones. The material sequenced was blood buffy coat. The receptors were gathered from a woman between 18 and 69 years old with a cervical HPV16 infection that either progressed to CIN3+ or cleared (not recorded which).

The CDR3 bases that were read are TGTGCCAGCAGTCTTCGACTCACAGATACG. Its protein is CASSLRLTDT. The whole CDR3 is CASSLRLTDTQYF. This chain links TRBV12-3 or TRBV12-4 with TRBJ2-3; D unresolved. The read is 3 residues too short to cover the CDR3 end, so that end is filled in from the germline J gene. This CDR3 comprises 13 residues. The germline V and J ends were trimmed by 5 bases and 2 bases, with 8 bases remaining between them.

To note about this clone: With the read ending 3 residues before the CDR3 end, the germline J gene is used to fill in that end. V and J are TRBV20-1 and TRBJ1-4; D is unresolved. Germline V gene sequence: CDR1 DFQATT, CDR2 SNEGSKA (reference sequence). CDR3 length: 13 amino acids. Deletions cut 0 bases from V and 5 bases from J, with 7 bases between. This CDR3 reads CSARDPRNEKLFF. Partial CDR3 DNA: TGCAGTGCTAGAGATCCCAGAAATGAAAAA.

On this clone: The read ends 3 residues before the CDR3 terminus; that terminus is restored from the germline J gene. The V and J genes are TRBV30 and TRBJ2-3; D is uncertain. Per the germline V gene, CDR1 is GTSNPN and CDR2 is SVGIG (reference sequence). The CDR3 has 13 amino acids. The CDR3 protein is CAWKVADNQPQYF. CDR3 DNA, as far as it was read: TGTGCCTGGAAAGTGGCAGACAATCAGCCG.

A word on this clone: The read stops 3 residues short of the end of the CDR3; the missing end is completed from the germline J gene. The sample holds other DNA sequences that translate to the same CDR3. The chain is built from TRBV2 and TRBJ1-3, with 7 nucleotides matching TRBD1. The CDR3 is 15 amino acids. Trimming took 4 bases from V and 0 from J; bases not matched to a gene: 3. CDR1 is SNHLY and CDR2 is FYNNEI in the germline V gene. The sequenced CDR3 bases are TGTGCCAGCAGTGGGGGACAGAACTCTGGAAACACC. Residues: CASSGGQNSGNT. The CDR3, in full, reads CASSGGQNSGNTIYF.

This chain's CDR3 is CASSRQGKGGGYTF. The DNA read from the CDR3 is TGTGCCAGCAGCCGACAGGGGAAGGGTGGCGGC. This chain links TRBV7-9 with TRBJ1-2, with 8 bases matching TRBD1. The missing CDR3 end, 3 residues past where the read stops, is filled in from the germline J gene. Germline V gene lookup returns CDR1 SEHNR and CDR2 FQNEAQ (reference sequence). The CDR3 extends over 14 amino acids.

On this clone: The CDR3 end falls 3 residues outside the read, so it is completed with the germline J gene. The rearrangement uses TRBV19 and TRBJ1-2; 8 bases are shared with TRBD1. CDR3 length equals 13 residues. CDR1 and CDR2 from the germline V gene are LNHDA and SQIVND (reference sequence). The CDR3 region is CASSMQGAHDYTF. The CDR3 bases that were read are TGTGCCAGTAGTATGCAGGGGGCACACGAC.

A word on this clone: Read sequence stops 3 residues before the CDR3 end, and the germline J gene provides the missing end. The rearrangement uses TRBV20-1 and TRBJ1-3; 9 positions match TRBD1. J was trimmed by 4 bases and V by 0 bases; bases with no gene match: 10. Germline V gives CDR1 DFQATT, CDR2 SNEGSKA (reference sequence). This CDR3 is built from 17 residues. The CDR3 bases that were read are TGCAGTGCTAGAGACGCATGGGAACAGGGGGCGGGAAACACC. Amino acids: CSARDAWEQGAGNT. The entire CDR3 reads CSARDAWEQGAGNTIYF.

Turning to this clone: Sequencing ends 3 residues short of the CDR3 end; the germline J gene provides the rest. The chain combines TRBV20-1 with TRBJ1-4, with D perhaps matching TRBD1 (6 bases). V was trimmed by 5 bases and J by 5 bases, leaving 12 bases between them. Germline V lookup: CDR1 DFQATT, CDR2 SNEGSKA (reference sequence). The CDR3 runs to 13 residues. The CDR3 sequence: CSASRQANEKLFF. CDR3 bases read: TGCAGTGCTTCTCGACAGGCGAATGAAAAA.